This passage covers 23 T cell receptor beta chains from one sample sequenced in a study of blood T cell repertoires in COVID-19. The protocol was immunoSEQ multiplex PCR, while the TCRdb copy is restricted to in-frame clones and leaves out a portion. The profile shows about 170,000 clones, about four fifths of them singletons. Sequencing was performed on peripheral blood. Every receptor here comes from an elderly woman with acute or convalescent COVID-19.

The gene calls are TRBV25-1 and TRBJ2-7; TRBD1 matches at 9 bases. The CDR3 is 15 residues long. V lost 5 bases, J lost 6 bases, and 11 bases stayed unmatched. Looked up from germline, CDR1 is MGHDK and CDR2 is SYGVNS. DNA for the CDR3: TGTGCCAGCAGTTCTTACCGGGACAGGGTCGGCGAGCAGTACTTC. Translated: CASSSYRDRVGEQYF.

The rearrangement joins TRBV7-9 to TRBJ1-4, with D tentatively TRBD1 (6 bases). Trimming removed 4 bases from V and 8 bases from J, with 11 bases in between. CDR1 is SEHNR, CDR2 FQNEAQ, per germline (reference sequence). The length of the CDR3 is 13 residues. The CDR3 sequence is CASSWTVLEKLFF. The DNA for the CDR3 is TGTGCCAGCAGCTGGACAGTGCTCGAAAAACTGTTTTTT.

The chain has TRBV5-6 and TRBJ1-3, with TRBD1 matching over 7 bases. CDR1 is SGHDT and CDR2 is YYEEEE in the germline V gene. Unmatched junction bases numbered 7, after V lost 3 bases and J lost 1 base. This CDR3 has 16 amino acids. This CDR3 is CASSWDSRSSGNTIYF. CDR3 DNA: TGTGCCAGCAGCTGGGACAGCAGAAGTTCTGGAAACACCATATATTTT.

CDR3 loop: CASSSSGRSEKLFF. The CDR3 nucleotides read TGTGCCAGCAGCTCCAGCGGGCGGAGTGAAAAACTGTTTTTT. The rearrangement joins TRBV7-2 to TRBJ1-4; no clear D gene. The CDR3 is 14 amino acids. Germline V lookup: CDR1 SGHTA, CDR2 FQGNSA. Trimming removed 4 bases from V and 7 bases from J, with 13 bases in between.

This clone was detected many times. The chain has TRBV9 and TRBJ1-2; TRBD1 aligns across 10 bases. V dropped 4 bases and J dropped 4; count of bases not matched to a gene: 4. Germline CDR1 SGDLS, CDR2 YYNGEE. The length of the CDR3 is 14 residues. CDR3 bases: TGTGCCAGCAGCTTGGGACAGGGGAGCTATGGCTACACCTTC. The encoded protein is CASSLGQGSYGYTF. Full variable domain (rest looked up from reference TRBV9 and TRBJ1-2): DSGVTQTPKHLITATGQRVTLRCSPRSGDLSVYWYQQSLDQGLQFLIQYYNGEERAKGNILERFSAQQFPDLHSELNLSSLELGDSALYFCASSLGQGSYGYTFGSGTRLTVV.

The chain recombines TRBV3-1 (or the pseudogene TRBV3-2) with TRBJ2-2, with a possible D match to TRBD2 (6 bases). CDR3 length: 16 amino acids. Germline V gene sequence: CDR1 LGHDT, CDR2 YNNKEL (reference sequence). V dropped 6 bases and J dropped 5 bases, with 19 bases sitting between them. The CDR3 here is CASSSPGRGGTGELFF. The CDR3 DNA reads TGTGCCAGCAGTTCACCGGGTCGCGGAGGGACCGGGGAGCTGTTTTTT.

The chain has TRBV27 and TRBJ2-1, with 13 bases that match TRBD2. Germline-derived CDR1 and CDR2 are MNHEY and SMNVEV (reference sequence). This CDR3 contains 20 residues. V shed 3 bases and J 0 bases; nucleotides not matched to a gene: 11. In DNA form, the CDR3 reads TGTGCCAGCAGTTTCCCCTCGGGACTAGCGGGGCCGCCCTCCTACAATGAGCAGTTCTTC. This translates into CASSFPSGLAGPPSYNEQFF.

The V gene is TRBV11-2, the J gene TRBJ2-2; TRBD2 matches 8 bases. CDR3 size: 17 residues. V shed 1 base, J shed 1 base, and the junction held 5 bases outside the gene matches. From germline, CDR1 is SGHAT and CDR2 FQNNGV. CDR3 sequence: CASSLVTGRGNTGELFF. The CDR3 coding sequence is TGTGCCAGCAGCTTAGTAACCGGGAGGGGGAACACCGGGGAGCTGTTTTTT.

This chain uses TRBV28 with TRBJ2-7; maybe TRBD1 (6 bases). V lost 6 bases, J lost 0 bases, and 15 bases lay in between. The CDR3 has 15 residues. Germline lookup yields CDR1 MDHEN and CDR2 SYDVKM. The CDR3, as DNA: TGTGCCAGCAGACTAACAGGGTCTTTCTCCTACGAGCAGTACTTC. Translating it yields CASRLTGSFSYEQYF. The complete variable domain, with remaining parts taken from reference TRBV28 and TRBJ2-7, reads DVKVTQSSRYLVKRTGEKVFLECVQDMDHENMFWYRQDPGLGLRLIYFSYDVKMKEKGDIPEGYSVSREKKERFSLILESASTNQTSMYLCASRLTGSFSYEQYFGPGTRLTVT.

The CDR3 nucleotides are TGCGCCAGCAGCCAAGATTGGGCGGGCTTAGATGAGCAGTTCTTC. Translation gives CASSQDWAGLDEQFF. The chain employs TRBV4-3 and TRBJ2-1, with TRBD2 as a possible D gene (5 bases). Trimming pared 0 bases from V and 8 bases from J, leaving 14 bases between. Germline loops: CDR1 LGHNA, CDR2 YSLEER. The CDR3 spans 15 residues.

The chain links TRBV7-3 to TRBJ2-2, with D perhaps TRBD2 (6 bases). The CDR3 extends over 14 amino acids. Germline CDR1 SGHTA, CDR2 FQGTGA. The V end was cut by 0 bases, the J end by 7 bases, with 9 bases between. CDR3 in DNA: TGTGCCAGCAGCTTAACGGCGGGGAACGGGGAGCTGTTTTTT. Translation gives CASSLTAGNGELFF.

The rearrangement links TRBV7-9 to TRBJ2-7; TRBD2 agrees at 8 bases. V was clipped by 6 bases and J by 2 bases; unmatched bases: 9. The CDR3 covers 15 residues. Germline V gives CDR1 SEHNR, CDR2 FQNEAQ (reference sequence). CDR3 coding DNA: TGTGCCAGCAGTCCCCTGGCGGGGGGAGCCTACGAGCAGTACTTC. This codes for CASSPLAGGAYEQYF. The full variable domain, rest sourced from reference TRBV7-9 and TRBJ2-7, is DTGVSQNPRHKITKRGQNVTFRCDPISEHNRLYWYRQTLGQGPEFLTYFQNEAQLEKSRLLSDRFSAERPKGSFSTLEIQRTEQGDSAMYLCASSPLAGGAYEQYFGPGTRLTVT.

The chain combines TRBV5-4 with TRBJ2-7, with a weak D call TRBD1 (6 bases). The CDR3 spans 13 residues. V lost 4 bases, J lost 1 base, and 9 bases lay in between. Looked up from germline, CDR1 is SGHNT and CDR2 is YYREEE (reference sequence). This CDR3 reads CASSQGTSYEQYF. The CDR3, as DNA: TGTGCCAGCAGCCAGGGGACATCCTACGAGCAGTACTTC.

This clone appeared a single time. This chain links TRBV2 with TRBJ2-4; 10 nucleotides match TRBD1. Germline loops: CDR1 SNHLY, CDR2 FYNNEI. Trimming removed 7 bases from V and 6 bases from J; junction bases left unmatched: 3. The CDR3 spans 13 residues. The CDR3 DNA is TGTGCCAGCACCCGGGACAGGGGAAACATTCAGTACTTC. Protein product: CASTRDRGNIQYF.

The gene calls are TRBV27 and TRBJ2-1; TRBD2 might be the D (7 bases). CDR3 length: 12 residues. The V gene's germline CDR1 is MNHEY and CDR2 SMNVEV (reference sequence). Trimming cost V 7 bases and J 13 bases, with 17 bases left between them. The CDR3 DNA follows: TGTGCCAGCACCCCGAGGGGGGGGGTTCAGTTCTTC. Translated: CASTPRGGVQFF.

CDR3 DNA: TGTGCCAGCAGCTTGGGGACAGGGGGCACAGATACGCAGTATTTT. Translated, it gives CASSLGTGGTDTQYF. This rearrangement joins TRBV5-6 to TRBJ2-3, with 9 bases fitting TRBD1. After removal of 0 bases from V and 1 base from J, the junction contained 0 bases not matched to a gene. The germline CDR1 and CDR2 sequences are SGHDT and YYEEEE. The CDR3 covers 15 residues.

This rearrangement joins TRBV4-2 to TRBJ1-6, with 7 bases that match TRBD1. Germline V CDR1 and CDR2: LGHNA, YNFKEQ. CDR3 length: 15 amino acids. Trimming at V came to 4 bases and at J to 9 bases, leaving 9 bases not matched to a gene. CDR3 coding DNA: TGTGCCAGCAGCCCGTGGACAGGAAATTTTTCACCCCTCCACTTT. Its translation: CASSPWTGNFSPLHF.

This clone has only a few counts. The rearrangement uses TRBV6-5 and TRBJ2-7; 10 positions match TRBD1. CDR1 MNHEY and CDR2 SVGAGI come from the germline V gene. The V segment lost 6 bases and the J segment 6 bases; nucleotides outside the gene matches: 8. The CDR3 is 14 residues long. The CDR3 DNA reads TGTGCCAGCAGCCCGCGGGACAGGGGTCGCGAGCAGTACTTC. Protein product: CASSPRDRGREQYF.

The chain joins TRBV5-1 to TRBJ2-6, with a possible D match to TRBD2 (5 bases). Trimming took off 4 bases at V and 0 bases at J, with 14 bases between the two ends. This CDR3 is built from 17 residues. Germline V CDR1 and CDR2: SGHRS, YFSETQ. The CDR3 nucleotides are TGCGCCAGCAGCCAAACCTCAGGACTCTCTGGGGCCAACGTCCTGACTTTC. Residues: CASSQTSGLSGANVLTF.

The chain recombines TRBV5-5 with TRBJ2-1; 7 bases match TRBD2. V lost 3 bases, J lost 10 bases, and 10 bases stayed unmatched. The length of the CDR3 is 14 residues. The germline CDR1 and CDR2 sequences are SGHKS and YYEKEE (reference sequence). CDR3 coding DNA: TGTGCCAGCAGCTCCCTGACGGGAGGAGGAGAGCAGTTCTTC. Translation: CASSSLTGGGEQFF.

This clone was seen a few times. The rearrangement joins TRBV27 to TRBJ2-2; TRBD1 matches at 10 bases. The CDR3 contains 14 residues. CDR1 and CDR2 (germline): MNHEY, SMNVEV (reference sequence). V lost 5 bases, J lost 5 bases, and 2 bases stayed unmatched. Written as DNA, the CDR3 is TGTGCCAGCAGTCGGGACAGGGGTACCGGGGAGCTGTTTTTT. Its protein product is CASSRDRGTGELFF.

The rearrangement links TRBV28 to TRBJ2-2; D might be TRBD2 (6 bases). CDR1 is MDHEN and CDR2 is SYDVKM in the germline V gene. V gave up 6 bases and J gave up 6 bases, with 14 bases separating them. The CDR3 covers 14 residues. The CDR3, as DNA: TGTGCCAGCAGCCATGATTCGGGGGCCGGGGAGCTGTTTTTT. Its protein product is CASSHDSGAGELFF.

V is TRBV28 and J is TRBJ1-3; 7 nucleotides align to TRBD1. Trimming cost V 6 bases and J 2 bases; bases outside gene matches: 19. Germline CDR1 and CDR2: MDHEN and SYDVKM. The CDR3 loop spans 19 amino acids. CDR3 residues: CASSLFRGSADPTGNTIYF. The DNA of the CDR3 is TGTGCCAGCAGCCTCTTCAGGGGGTCGGCGGATCCCACTGGAAACACCATATATTTT.